This TCR beta chain was sequenced in a study of T-cell memory formation after mild COVID-19. 5'RACE primed at constant segments yielded TCR alpha and TCR beta cDNA libraries bearing sample barcodes and UMIs. From the 5' RACE reads, TCRdb called clonotypes with MiXCR, one entry per CDR3 protein. Of approximately 290,000 distinct CDR3 sequences listed, more than 15% are singletons. Germline CDR1 reads LGHNA; CDR2 reads YSLEER. This CDR3 region has 17 residues. Trimming at V came to 4 bases and at J to 2 bases, leaving 12 bases not matched to a gene. The sample holds a few counts of this clonotype. The gene calls are TRBV4-3 and TRBJ1-2; TRBD1 matches 8 bases. The receptor was isolated from a man younger than 35 who had mild COVID-19 (a few samples of this study predate the infection). Cell type and time point are not known. Sequencing was done on a sample of PBMCs or a T cell subset sorted from them (not recorded which). The CDR3: CASSPRRFRGPNYGYTF. The CDR3 nucleotides are TGCGCCAGCAGCCCCCGACGGTTCAGGGGGCCGAACTATGGCTACACCTTC.